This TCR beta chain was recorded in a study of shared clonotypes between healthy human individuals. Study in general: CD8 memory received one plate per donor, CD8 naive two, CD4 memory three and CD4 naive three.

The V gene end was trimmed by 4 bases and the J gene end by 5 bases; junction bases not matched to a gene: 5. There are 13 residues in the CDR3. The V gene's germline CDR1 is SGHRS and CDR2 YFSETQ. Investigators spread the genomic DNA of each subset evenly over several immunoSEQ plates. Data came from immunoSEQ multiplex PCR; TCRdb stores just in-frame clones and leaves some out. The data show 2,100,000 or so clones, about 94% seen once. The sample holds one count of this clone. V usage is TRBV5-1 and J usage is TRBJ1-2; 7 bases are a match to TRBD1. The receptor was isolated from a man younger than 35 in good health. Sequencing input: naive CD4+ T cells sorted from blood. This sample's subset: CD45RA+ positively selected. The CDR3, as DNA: TGCGCCAGCAGCCGGGACAGTGAGTATGGCTACACCTTC. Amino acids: CASSRDSEYGYTF.